The source of this T cell receptor (beta chain) is a study of cytomegalovirus exposure and HLA in healthy donors. In its sample, this clone was seen once. Its specificity is not known. The donors gave bone marrow, and they were healthy. Broader study findings: Trimming of TCR beta V- and J-genes showed a link, identified in a later analysis, to a missense DCLRE1C variant. At a 0.05 false discovery rate, a later analysis found approximately 15,000 TCR beta sequences to be associated with HLA alleles.

This CDR3 is 15 amino acids long. Trimming removed 3 bases from V and 0 bases from J, with 10 bases in between. Per germline, CDR1 MDHEN and CDR2 SYDVKM. The study ran its PCR with 60 Vbeta and 13 Jbeta primers. Clones were read by immunoSEQ multiplex PCR, and TCRdb kept only the in-frame ones, dropping some. The table lists roughly 130,000 clones, more than 65% of them singletons. This sequence joins TRBV28 and TRBJ2-3, with D possibly TRBD2 on 6 matching bases. Sequencing was carried out using PBMCs. The receptor was derived from a man aged 45-65 years in good health and CMV-seronegative. This CDR3 is CASSLEGPSTDTQYF. The DNA for the CDR3 is TGTGCCAGCAGTTTGGAGGGACCTAGCACAGATACGCAGTATTTT.